A selection of T cell receptor beta chains follows, all from one sample in a study of blood T cell repertoires in COVID-19. Sequenced by immunoSEQ multiplex PCR; TCRdb stores in-frame clones only, minus some. The table records 150,000 or so clones, around 87% of them present only once. The source material was PBMCs or T cells enriched from blood (not recorded which). Receptors originate from a woman aged 40 to 50 who had been exposed to COVID-19. CDR3s include the opening cysteine and the closing phenylalanine or tryptophan.

>TRBV28|TRBJ2-3
CASSFPSGGTDTQYF
>TRBV5-6|TRBJ2-2
CASSLVPRELFF
>TRBV12-3/TRBV12-4|TRBJ1-1
CASSPGPRGEAFF
>TRBV10-1|TRBJ1-6
CASSLDRSPLHF
>TRBV9|TRBJ1-4
CASSVAPGNEKLFF
>TRBV18|TRBJ1-6
CASSPAGVGNSPLHF
>TRBV7-9|TRBJ1-1
CAIPSNPGQGLLSEAFF
>TRBV7-2|TRBJ2-5
CASSSRETQYF
>TRBV4-1|TRBJ1-1
CASSQRLGRPDSVEAFF
>TRBV4-1|TRBJ2-7
CASSQSGRGIYEQYF
>TRBV3-1/TRBV3-2|TRBJ1-4
CASSQDRVGEKLFF
>TRBV5-1|TRBJ2-7
CASSGTGVVYEQYF
>TRBV5-1|TRBJ1-6
CASSFGDSNSPLHF
>TRBV5-4|TRBJ1-2
CASSSGQAAYGYTF
>TRBV19|TRBJ1-1
CASSIGQNTEAFF
>TRBV19|TRBJ2-5
CASSMQTASLKETQYF
>TRBV3-1/TRBV3-2|TRBJ1-4
CASSESEKLFF
>TRBV11-3|TRBJ2-7
CASSLIGGYEQYF
>TRBV5-1|TRBJ2-2
CASSGTGGSTGELFF
>TRBV5-6|TRBJ1-6
CASSFDGGNGSPLHF
>TRBV10-2|TRBJ2-1
CASRRGQGSGGGEQFF